These 14 T cell receptor beta chains originate from one sample sequenced in a study of OX40 agonist ivuxolimab in advanced cancers. Libraries were prepared by immunoSEQ multiplex PCR; TCRdb keeps only in-frame clonotypes and omits some of them. The sample records around 15,000 clones, roughly three quarters being singletons. This specimen was CD4+ or CD8+ T cells sorted from blood, taken in a trial of the OX40 agonist ivuxolimab. Receptors were obtained from an adult with an advanced solid tumor such as melanoma, head and neck, liver or kidney cancer.

This clone turned up a few times. The chain is built from TRBV6-5 and TRBJ2-7; D might be TRBD1 (6 bases). The CDR3 totals 13 residues. CDR1 and CDR2 from the germline V gene are MNHEY and SVGAGI. The V end was cut by 5 bases, the J end by 2 bases, with 10 bases between. The CDR3 nucleotides read TGTGCCAGCAGTCCGGACAGTACCTACGAGCAGTACTTC. Amino acids: CASSPDSTYEQYF.

This chain links TRBV5-6 with TRBJ2-1; D is possibly TRBD2 (6 bases). Trimming left V 4 bases short and J 5 bases short, with 16 bases between. The length of the CDR3 is 15 residues. CDR1 is SGHDT and CDR2 is YYEEEE in the germline V gene. The CDR3 sequence is CASSLPGAVDNEQFF. The CDR3 region has the DNA TGTGCCAGCAGCCTTCCGGGAGCGGTGGACAATGAGCAGTTCTTC.

V usage is TRBV4-2 and J usage is TRBJ2-5; D possibly matches TRBD1 or TRBD2 (5 bases each). The J call may be faulty, since TRBJ2-7 better matches the DNA end. The CDR3 is made up of 16 amino acids. Germline V gene data show CDR1 as LGHNA and CDR2 as YNFKEQ. The chain's CDR3 is CASSQDLAGSSYEQYF. The DNA of the CDR3 is TGTGCCAGCAGCCAAGATCTAGCAGGGTCCTCCTACGAGCAGTACTTC.

The rearrangement links TRBV28 to TRBJ1-3; no clear D gene. The CDR3 is 14 amino acids. Germline assignment: CDR1 MDHEN and CDR2 SYDVKM. V was pared by 9 bases and J by 4 bases, with 16 bases between. The CDR3 DNA sequence: TGTGCCAGTTCTGCGGATATTAGGGGAAACACCATATATTTT. Protein sequence: CASSADIRGNTIYF.

This chain connects TRBV29-1 to TRBJ1-1; unclear D gene. The CDR3 consists of 10 residues. The germline V and J ends were trimmed by 7 bases and 0 bases, with 3 bases remaining between them. Germline assignment: CDR1 SQVTM and CDR2 ANQGSEA. The CDR3 here is CSALNTEAFF. Written as DNA, the CDR3 is TGCAGCGCACTGAACACTGAAGCTTTCTTT.

The chain has TRBV9 and TRBJ1-1; D is uncertain. Trimming removed 4 bases from V and 2 bases from J, with 12 bases in between. CDR3 size: 14 residues. CDR1 and CDR2 from the germline V gene are SGDLS and YYNGEE. CDR3 coding DNA: TGTGCCAGCAGCCCAAGCCGACTAAACACTGAAGCTTTCTTT. It is translated as CASSPSRLNTEAFF.

The chain recombines TRBV7-9 with TRBJ2-5, with 7 bases matching TRBD1. The ends lost 2 bases at V and 1 base at J; junction bases unmatched: 13. Germline V lookup: CDR1 SEHNR, CDR2 FQNEAQ (reference sequence). The CDR3 runs 18 residues. The CDR3 here is CASSLSVGQPRIQETQYF. The DNA for the CDR3 is TGTGCCAGCAGCTTAAGTGTGGGACAGCCGCGCATCCAAGAGACCCAGTACTTC.

The chain carries TRBV7-2 and TRBJ2-5; the D call may be TRBD1 or TRBD2 (6 bases each). V lost 5 bases, J lost 4 bases, and 17 bases lay in between. The CDR3 contains 15 residues. Germline lookup yields CDR1 SGHTA and CDR2 FQGNSA. The chain's CDR3 is CASSQVRGQGETQYF. CDR3 DNA sequence: TGTGCCAGCAGCCAAGTCCGGGGGCAGGGAGAGACCCAGTACTTC.

The chain has TRBV7-9 and TRBJ2-3, with a possible D match to TRBD1 (5 bases). V lost 10 bases, J lost 1 base, and 15 bases lay in between. The CDR3 has 14 residues. Looked up from germline, CDR1 is SEHNR and CDR2 is FQNEAQ (reference sequence). The CDR3 DNA reads as TGTGCCACCAATGGGGCCGGTCGCACAGATACGCAGTATTTT. Protein product: CATNGAGRTDTQYF.

This clone has only one observation. The chain recombines TRBV5-1 with TRBJ2-2, with D possibly matching TRBD1 (5 bases). V lost 0 bases, J lost 1 base, and 7 bases lay in between. The CDR3 has 15 amino acids. Germline assignment: CDR1 SGHRS and CDR2 YFSETQ. This chain's CDR3 is CASSLAQGNTGELFF. The CDR3 DNA is TGCGCCAGCAGCTTGGCCCAGGGGAACACCGGGGAGCTGTTTTTT.

V and J are TRBV29-1 and TRBJ2-5; D uncertain. Trimming took 4 bases from V and 5 from J, leaving 5 bases between them. This CDR3 spans 10 amino acids. CDR1 is SQVTM and CDR2 is ANQGSEA in the germline V gene. CDR3 nucleotides: TGCAGCGTTGTTAGCGAGACCCAGTACTTC. Amino acid sequence: CSVVSETQYF.

The chain joins TRBV4-1 to TRBJ2-3; D unresolved. V was clipped by 3 bases and J by 2 bases, with 15 bases between them. Germline V gene sequence: CDR1 MGHRA, CDR2 YSYEKL. The length of the CDR3 is 16 residues. In DNA form, the CDR3 reads TGCGCCAGCAGCCATCCCTTGGGGTTACTCACAGATACGCAGTATTTT. Translating gives CASSHPLGLLTDTQYF.

This clone was detected once. The CDR3 spells CASSQDVSTGEYNEQFF. For the CDR3, the DNA is TGCGCCAGCAGCCAAGATGTCTCGACAGGGGAATACAATGAGCAGTTCTTC. The chain couples TRBV4-3 to TRBJ2-1; 8 nucleotides match TRBD1. The CDR3 has 17 amino acids. Germline V lookup: CDR1 LGHNA, CDR2 YSLEER. Germline trimming cut 0 bases from V and 4 bases from J; bases unmatched to any gene: 8.

The rearrangement links TRBV6-5 to TRBJ2-7; TRBD1 is a possible D gene (6 bases). The CDR3 has 11 amino acids. The germline gives CDR1 MNHEY, CDR2 SVGAGI. Trimming pared 3 bases from V and 7 bases from J, leaving 7 bases between. CDR3 loop: CASSYQGEQYF. CDR3 coding DNA: TGTGCCAGCAGTTATCAGGGGGAGCAGTACTTC.